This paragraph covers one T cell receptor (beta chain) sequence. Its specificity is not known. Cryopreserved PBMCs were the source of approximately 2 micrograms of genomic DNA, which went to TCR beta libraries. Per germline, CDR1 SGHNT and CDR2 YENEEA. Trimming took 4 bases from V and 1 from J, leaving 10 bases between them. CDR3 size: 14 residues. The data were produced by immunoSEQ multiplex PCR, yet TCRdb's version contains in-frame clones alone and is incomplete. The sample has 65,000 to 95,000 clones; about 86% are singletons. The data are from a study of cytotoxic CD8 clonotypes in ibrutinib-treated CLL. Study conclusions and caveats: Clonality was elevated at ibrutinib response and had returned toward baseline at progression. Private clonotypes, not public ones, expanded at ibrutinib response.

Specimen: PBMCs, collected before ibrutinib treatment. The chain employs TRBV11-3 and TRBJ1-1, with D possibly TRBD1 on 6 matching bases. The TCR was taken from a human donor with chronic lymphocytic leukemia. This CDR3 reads CASSSHRENTEAFF. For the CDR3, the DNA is TGTGCCAGCAGCTCCCACAGGGAGAACACTGAAGCTTTCTTT. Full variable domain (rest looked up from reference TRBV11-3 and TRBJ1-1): EAGVVQSPRYKIIEKKQPVAFWCNPISGHNTLYWYLQNLGQGPELLIRYENEEAVDDSQLPKDRFSAERLKGVDSTLKIQPAELGDSAVYLCASSSHRENTEAFFGQGTRLTVV.